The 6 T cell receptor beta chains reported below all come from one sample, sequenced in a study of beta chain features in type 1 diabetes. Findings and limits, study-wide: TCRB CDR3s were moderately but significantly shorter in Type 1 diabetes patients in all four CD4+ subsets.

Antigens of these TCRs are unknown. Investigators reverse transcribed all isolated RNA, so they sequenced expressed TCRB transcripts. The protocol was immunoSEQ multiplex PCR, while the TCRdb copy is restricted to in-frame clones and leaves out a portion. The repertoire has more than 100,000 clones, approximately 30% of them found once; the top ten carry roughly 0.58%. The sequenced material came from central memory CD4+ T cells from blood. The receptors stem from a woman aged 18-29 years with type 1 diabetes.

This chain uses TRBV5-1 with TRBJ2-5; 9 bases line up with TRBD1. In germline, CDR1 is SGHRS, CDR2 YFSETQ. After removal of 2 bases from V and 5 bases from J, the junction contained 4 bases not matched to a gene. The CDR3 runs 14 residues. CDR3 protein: CASSLQGAWETQYF. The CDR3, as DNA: TGCGCCAGCAGCTTACAGGGGGCGTGGGAGACCCAGTACTTC.

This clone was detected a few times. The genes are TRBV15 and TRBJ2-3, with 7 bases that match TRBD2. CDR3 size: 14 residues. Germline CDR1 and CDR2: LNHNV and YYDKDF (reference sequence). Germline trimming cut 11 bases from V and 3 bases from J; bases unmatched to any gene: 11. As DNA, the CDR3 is TGTGCCTCACAAGGGGCGGGAGAAACAGATACGCAGTATTTT. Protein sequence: CASQGAGETDTQYF.

CDR3 region: CASSDPGQGGSNQPQHF. The DNA of the CDR3 is TGTGCCAGCAGCGACCCGGGACAGGGGGGTAGCAATCAGCCCCAGCATTTT. The gene calls are TRBV7-9 and TRBJ1-5; 11 bases line up with TRBD1. V lost 5 bases, J lost 0 bases, and 6 bases stayed unmatched. The CDR3 is 17 amino acids. Germline CDR1 SEHNR, CDR2 FQNEAQ (reference sequence).

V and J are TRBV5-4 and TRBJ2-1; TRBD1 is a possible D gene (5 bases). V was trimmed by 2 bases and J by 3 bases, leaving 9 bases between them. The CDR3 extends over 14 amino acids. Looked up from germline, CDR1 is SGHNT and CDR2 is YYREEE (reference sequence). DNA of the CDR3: TGTGCCAGCAGCTTAGGGGTCGACTACAATGAGCAGTTCTTC. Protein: CASSLGVDYNEQFF.

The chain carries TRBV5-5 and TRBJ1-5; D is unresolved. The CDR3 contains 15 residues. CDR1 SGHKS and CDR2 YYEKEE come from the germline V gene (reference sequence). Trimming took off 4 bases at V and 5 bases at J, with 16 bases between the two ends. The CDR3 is CASSPQRGRDQPQHF. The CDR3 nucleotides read TGTGCCAGCAGCCCTCAGCGGGGTCGCGATCAGCCCCAGCATTTT. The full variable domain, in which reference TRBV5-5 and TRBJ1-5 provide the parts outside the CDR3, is DAGVTQSPTHLIKTRGQQVTLRCSPISGHKSVSWYQQVLGQGPQFIFQYYEKEERGRGNFPDRFSARQFPNYSSELNVNALLLGDSALYLCASSPQRGRDQPQHFGDGTRLSIL.

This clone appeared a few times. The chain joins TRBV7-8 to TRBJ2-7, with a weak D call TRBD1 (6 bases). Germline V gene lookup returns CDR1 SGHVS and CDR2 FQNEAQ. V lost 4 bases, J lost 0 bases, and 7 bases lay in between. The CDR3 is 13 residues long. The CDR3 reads CASSWTDSYEQYF. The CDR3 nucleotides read TGTGCCAGCAGCTGGACAGACTCCTACGAGCAGTACTTC.